A selection of T cell receptor beta chains follows, all from one sample in a study of blood T cells in healthy people across ages. TCRdb independently ran MiXCR on the 5' RACE reads; one entry per CDR3 protein. Found here are about 640,000 distinct CDR3 sequences, about 53% of them singletons; the top ten hold 30% to 40%. Sequencing was carried out using blood. These receptor sequences come from a man in his sixties in good health. Both conserved end residues are part of each CDR3. A D gene is named only where the DNA matches it firmly. The size field is filled for only some rows; it gives once, few, many or a size class.

D gene	clone size	V gene	J gene	CDR3 protein	CDR3 DNA
TRBD2	NA	TRBV5-1	TRBJ2-7	CASSLEPGGSYEQYF	TGCGCCAGCAGCTTGGAGCCGGGGGGGTCCTACGAGCAGTACTTC
NA	NA	TRBV5-1	TRBJ2-7	CASSLVGTRTPYEQYF	TGCGCCAGCAGCTTGGTTGGGACAAGGACGCCCTACGAGCAGTACTTC
NA	NA	TRBV14	TRBJ1-2	CASSLSMGGYTF	TGTGCCAGCAGCCTCTCAATGGGTGGCTACACCTTC
NA	NA	TRBV29-1	TRBJ2-1	CSAAFENQFF	TGCAGCGCTGCGTTTGAAAACCAGTTCTTC
TRBD2	few	TRBV6-5	TRBJ2-5	CASSYLSGGQETQYF	TGTGCCAGCAGCTACCTTTCGGGGGGGCAAGAGACCCAGTACTTC
NA	NA	TRBV7-7	TRBJ2-5	CASARDSEETQYF	TGTGCCAGCGCCCGGGACTCTGAAGAGACCCAGTACTTC
NA	NA	TRBV20-1	TRBJ2-7	CSAGWTLNEQYF	TGCAGTGCTGGCTGGACTCTGAACGAGCAGTACTTC
NA	NA	TRBV29-1	TRBJ1-1	CSVEWRGLNTEAFF	TGCAGCGTTGAATGGAGGGGATTGAACACTGAAGCTTTCTTT
NA	NA	TRBV5-1	TRBJ2-3	CASSSTGSTDTQYF	TGCGCCAGCAGCTCGACAGGCAGCACAGATACGCAGTATTTT
TRBD1	few	TRBV4-1	TRBJ2-3	CASSQVDRERDTQYF	TGCGCCAGCAGCCAAGTGGACAGGGAGCGCGATACGCAGTATTTT
NA	NA	TRBV5-1	TRBJ2-5	CASRRDGLSQETQYF	TGCGCCAGCAGAAGGGACGGCCTTTCCCAAGAGACCCAGTACTTC
TRBD1	NA	TRBV5-1	TRBJ1-6	CASSLANRGSPLHF	TGCGCCAGCAGCTTGGCCAACAGGGGTTCACCCCTCCACTTT
NA	NA	TRBV10-3	TRBJ2-3	CAIRSWGDTDTQYF	TGTGCCATCAGGAGTTGGGGGGACACAGATACGCAGTATTTT
NA	NA	TRBV9	TRBJ2-1	CASSVGGEGEQFF	TGTGCCAGCAGCGTAGGGGGAGAGGGTGAGCAGTTCTTC
NA	once	TRBV20-1	TRBJ1-6	CSAREGGYNSPLHF	TGCAGTGCTAGAGAAGGGGGCTATAATTCACCCCTCCACTTT
TRBD1	NA	TRBV2	TRBJ2-2	CASSEGTGANTGELFF	TGTGCCAGCAGTGAGGGGACAGGAGCGAACACCGGGGAGCTGTTTTTT
TRBD1	NA	TRBV6-6	TRBJ2-5	CASSTGQGGSETQYF	TGTGCCAGCAGTACTGGACAGGGGGGTTCCGAGACCCAGTACTTC
TRBD2	few	TRBV12-3/TRBV12-4	TRBJ2-3	CASSSSGGARDTQYF	TGTGCCAGCAGTTCTAGCGGGGGGGCCCGAGATACGCAGTATTTT
TRBD1	NA	TRBV18	TRBJ1-2	CASSPSTGSDYGYTF	TGTGCCAGCTCACCCTCGACAGGGTCGGACTATGGCTACACCTTC
NA	NA	TRBV5-1	TRBJ2-5	CASSLGLREQETQYF	TGCGCCAGCAGCTTGGGATTGCGCGAGCAAGAGACCCAGTACTTC
NA	NA	TRBV7-2	TRBJ1-2	CASSLGQGRYGYTF	TGTGCCAGCAGCTTAGGTCAGGGGCGCTATGGCTACACCTTC
NA	NA	TRBV4-2	TRBJ2-6	CASSQSGYGANVLTF	TGTGCCAGCAGCCAATCAGGGTATGGGGCCAACGTCCTGACTTTC
NA	NA	TRBV4-2	TRBJ2-1	CASSHGTPYNEQFF	TGTGCCAGCAGCCACGGGACTCCATACAATGAGCAGTTCTTC
TRBD1	NA	TRBV29-1	TRBJ1-2	CSVDRTGPTNGYTF	TGCAGCGTCGATCGGACAGGACCCACTAATGGCTACACCTTC
NA	NA	TRBV12-3/TRBV12-4	TRBJ2-5	CARSQTGRSLETQYF	TGTGCCCGCAGTCAGACAGGACGCTCCCTAGAGACCCAGTACTTC
NA	NA	TRBV5-1	TRBJ1-4	CVSSPAGRELFF	TGCGTCAGCAGCCCCGCCGGGAGGGAACTGTTTTTT
TRBD2	NA	TRBV25-1	TRBJ2-5	CASSEAGRAKETQYF	TGTGCCAGCAGTGAGGCTGGGAGGGCGAAAGAGACCCAGTACTTC
NA	NA	TRBV7-2	TRBJ1-2	CASSLVWTDYGYTF	TGTGCCAGCAGCTTAGTTTGGACAGACTATGGCTACACCTTC
NA	NA	TRBV5-6	TRBJ2-4	CASSLGHIQYF	TGTGCCAGCAGCTTGGGGCACATTCAGTACTTC
NA	NA	TRBV15	TRBJ1-4	CATSRDLASGNEKLFF	TGTGCCACCAGCAGAGATCTGGCATCTGGTAATGAAAAGTTGTTTTTT
TRBD1	once	TRBV6-6	TRBJ2-7	CASSTGQGAEQYF	TGTGCCAGCAGTACGGGACAGGGGGCCGAGCAGTACTTC
NA	many	TRBV12-3/TRBV12-4	TRBJ2-5	CASSRDNQETQYF	TGTGCCAGCAGCCGGGACAACCAAGAGACCCAGTACTTC
NA	NA	TRBV29-1	TRBJ2-1	CSVASRGGNEQFF	TGCAGCGTTGCTAGCAGGGGGGGGAATGAGCAGTTCTTC
NA	NA	TRBV6-5	TRBJ2-7	CASRETDTEQYF	TGTGCCAGCAGGGAGACAGATACCGAGCAGTACTTC
NA	few	TRBV4-2	TRBJ2-7	CASSQDDSFYEQYF	TGTGCCAGCAGCCAGGACGACAGCTTCTACGAGCAGTACTTC
TRBD1	few	TRBV28	TRBJ1-4	CASRQGNEKLFF	TGTGCCAGCCGACAGGGGAATGAAAAACTGTTTTTT
NA	many	TRBV11-2	TRBJ2-5	CASSLGAQGHETQYF	TGTGCCAGCAGCTTAGGGGCACAGGGACATGAGACCCAGTACTTC
NA	many	TRBV29-1	TRBJ2-2	CSVVEAGLTGELFF	TGCAGCGTTGTGGAGGCAGGGTTAACCGGGGAGCTGTTTTTT
TRBD1	NA	TRBV6-6	TRBJ2-2	CASSFAGGGTGELFF	TGTGCCAGCAGTTTTGCAGGGGGCGGCACCGGGGAGCTGTTTTTT
NA	few	TRBV11-2	TRBJ2-7	CASSLDGRFAYEQYF	TGTGCCAGCAGCTTAGATGGACGGTTCGCCTACGAGCAGTACTTC
TRBD1	NA	TRBV29-1	TRBJ1-2	CSVDPQGEWGYTF	TGCAGCGTTGATCCCCAGGGGGAGTGGGGCTACACCTTC
TRBD2	few	TRBV5-1	TRBJ2-1	CASSPGTSGRNEQFF	TGCGCCAGCAGCCCCGGGACTAGCGGGAGGAATGAGCAGTTCTTC
TRBD1	once	TRBV10-3	TRBJ2-1	CAISITGGAGNEQFF	TGTGCCATCAGTATTACAGGGGGCGCAGGAAATGAGCAGTTCTTC
TRBD1	NA	TRBV6-5	TRBJ2-6	CASSYDRGAGANVLTF	TGTGCCAGCAGTTACGACAGGGGGGCTGGGGCCAACGTCCTGACTTTC
NA	once	TRBV2	TRBJ2-2	CASSERGGWNTGELFF	TGTGCCAGCAGTGAAAGAGGCGGCTGGAACACCGGGGAGCTGTTTTTT
TRBD2	NA	TRBV4-1	TRBJ2-4	CASSQGFSGLALPSDIQYF	TGCGCCAGCAGCCAAGGGTTCTCCGGACTAGCGCTCCCATCGGACATTCAGTACTTC
NA	NA	TRBV6-4	TRBJ2-1	CASSDFPRNEQFF	TGTGCCAGCAGTGACTTTCCGAGGAATGAGCAGTTCTTC
TRBD1	NA	TRBV20-1	TRBJ1-2	CSADPRTGYGYTF	TGCAGTGCCGACCCTCGGACAGGCTATGGCTACACCTTC
TRBD1	few	TRBV6-5	TRBJ2-5	CASSYDLDRGETQYF	TGTGCCAGCAGTTATGATCTCGACAGGGGAGAGACCCAGTACTTC
NA	NA	TRBV3-1	TRBJ2-6	CASSQDRGGTGANVLTF	TGTGCCAGCAGCCAAGATCGGGGTGGTACAGGGGCCAACGTCCTGACTTTC
TRBD2	NA	TRBV20-1	TRBJ2-5	CSARWERGGSFSMETQYF	TGCAGTGCTAGATGGGAGCGGGGGGGCAGTTTCTCTATGGAGACCCAGTACTTC
NA	NA	TRBV5-1	TRBJ2-5	CASSSVPGGQETQYF	TGCGCCAGCAGCTCAGTCCCTGGGGGGCAAGAGACCCAGTACTTC
TRBD2	NA	TRBV3-1	TRBJ2-1	CASSQGSSGGVHNEQFF	TGTGCCAGCAGCCAAGGTAGCAGCGGGGGGGTACACAATGAGCAGTTCTTC